This T cell receptor beta chain comes out of a study of blood T cell repertoires in COVID-19. Study summary: From the United States, Italy and Spain came samples of acute and convalescent COVID-19. The analysed material was cDNA or gDNA that came from T cells, B-cell-depleted T cells, or PBMCs.

V lost 4 bases and J 3 bases, leaving 10 bases between the germline ends. The CDR3 spans 13 residues. Germline V gene sequence: CDR1 SGHNT, CDR2 YYREEE (reference sequence). In the source study's methods: Nucleated cell counts were estimated from reference gene primer amplification. The repertoire was sequenced with immunoSEQ multiplex PCR; TCRdb's copy has only in-frame clones and lacks some. V and J calls plus clone size are reproduced from that table; the DNA served to infer D and trimming. The table records 200,000 to 250,000 clones, 84% of them present only once. The chain is built from TRBV5-4 and TRBJ1-1; tentatively, D is TRBD1 (5 bases). The source material was peripheral blood. The TCR originated in a man aged 25-40 years with active or convalescent COVID-19. In DNA, the CDR3 is TGTGCCAGCAGCATTGACAGTTACACTGAAGCTTTCTTT. Translation gives CASSIDSYTEAFF. The full variable domain, completed using reference TRBV5-4 and TRBJ1-1, is ETGVTQSPTHLIKTRGQQVTLRCSSQSGHNTVSWYQQALGQGPQFIFQYYREEENGRGNFPPRFSGLQFPNYSSELNVNALELDDSALYLCASSIDSYTEAFFGQGTRLTVV.